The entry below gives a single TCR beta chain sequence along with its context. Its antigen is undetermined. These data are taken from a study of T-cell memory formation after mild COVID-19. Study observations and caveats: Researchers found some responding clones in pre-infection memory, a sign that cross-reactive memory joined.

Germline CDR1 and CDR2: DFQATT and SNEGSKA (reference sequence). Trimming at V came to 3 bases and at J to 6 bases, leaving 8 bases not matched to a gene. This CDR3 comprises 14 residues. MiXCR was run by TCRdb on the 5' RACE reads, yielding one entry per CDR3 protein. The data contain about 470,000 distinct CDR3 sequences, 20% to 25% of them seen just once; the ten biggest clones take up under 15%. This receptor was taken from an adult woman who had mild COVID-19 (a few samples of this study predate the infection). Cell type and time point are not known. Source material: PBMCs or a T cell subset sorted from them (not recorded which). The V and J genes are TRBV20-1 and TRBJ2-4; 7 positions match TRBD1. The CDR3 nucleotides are TGCAGTGCTAGGCCGGCGAGACAGGGAAACATTCAGTACTTC. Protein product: CSARPARQGNIQYF.